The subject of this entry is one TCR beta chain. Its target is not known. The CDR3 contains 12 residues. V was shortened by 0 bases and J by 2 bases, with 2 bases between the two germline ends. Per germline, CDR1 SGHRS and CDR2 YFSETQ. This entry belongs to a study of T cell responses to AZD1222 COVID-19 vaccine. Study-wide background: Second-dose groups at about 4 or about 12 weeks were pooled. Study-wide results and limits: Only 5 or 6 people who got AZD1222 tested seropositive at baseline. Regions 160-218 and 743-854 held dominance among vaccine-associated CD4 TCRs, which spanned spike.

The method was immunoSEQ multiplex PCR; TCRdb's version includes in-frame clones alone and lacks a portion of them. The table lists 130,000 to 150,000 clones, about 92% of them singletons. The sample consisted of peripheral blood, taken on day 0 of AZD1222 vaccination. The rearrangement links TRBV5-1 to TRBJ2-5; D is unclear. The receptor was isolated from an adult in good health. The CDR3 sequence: CASSLDQETQYF. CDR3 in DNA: TGCGCCAGCAGCTTGGATCAAGAGACCCAGTACTTC.